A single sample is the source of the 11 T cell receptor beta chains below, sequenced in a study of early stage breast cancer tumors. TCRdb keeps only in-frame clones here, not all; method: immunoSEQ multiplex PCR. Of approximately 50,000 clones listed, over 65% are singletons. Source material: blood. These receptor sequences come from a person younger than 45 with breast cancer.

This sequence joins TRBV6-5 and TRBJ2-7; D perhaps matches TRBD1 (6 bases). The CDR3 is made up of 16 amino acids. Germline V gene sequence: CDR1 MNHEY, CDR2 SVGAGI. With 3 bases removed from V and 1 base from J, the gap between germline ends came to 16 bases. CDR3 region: CASSYSGTTISYEQYF. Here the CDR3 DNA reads TGTGCCAGCAGTTATTCCGGGACAACTATTTCCTACGAGCAGTACTTC.

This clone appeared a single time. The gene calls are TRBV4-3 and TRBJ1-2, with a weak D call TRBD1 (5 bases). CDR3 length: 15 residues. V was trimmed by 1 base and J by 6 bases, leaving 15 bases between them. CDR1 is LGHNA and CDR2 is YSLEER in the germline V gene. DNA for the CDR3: TGCGCCAGCAGCCAAGTAGGGGCGATCGGTCATGGCTACACCTTC. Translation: CASSQVGAIGHGYTF.

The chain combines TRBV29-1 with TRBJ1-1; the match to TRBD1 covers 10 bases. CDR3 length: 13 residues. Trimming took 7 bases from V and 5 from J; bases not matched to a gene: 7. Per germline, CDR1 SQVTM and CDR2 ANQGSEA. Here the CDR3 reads CSGATGGETEAFF. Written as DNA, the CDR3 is TGCAGCGGAGCGACAGGGGGCGAGACTGAAGCTTTCTTT. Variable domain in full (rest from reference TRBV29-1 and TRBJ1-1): SAVISQKPSRDICQRGTSLTIQCQVDSQVTMMFWYRQQPGQSLTLIATANQGSEATYESGFVIDKFPISRPNLTFSTLTVSNMSPEDSSIYLCSGATGGETEAFFGQGTRLTVV.

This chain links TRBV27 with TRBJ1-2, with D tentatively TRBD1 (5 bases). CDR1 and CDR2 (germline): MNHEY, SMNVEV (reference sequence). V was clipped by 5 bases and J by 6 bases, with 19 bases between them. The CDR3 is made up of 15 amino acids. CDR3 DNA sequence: TGTGCCAGCAGTGCTCAGGGATCTTACCGCCATGGCTACACCTTC. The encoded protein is CASSAQGSYRHGYTF.

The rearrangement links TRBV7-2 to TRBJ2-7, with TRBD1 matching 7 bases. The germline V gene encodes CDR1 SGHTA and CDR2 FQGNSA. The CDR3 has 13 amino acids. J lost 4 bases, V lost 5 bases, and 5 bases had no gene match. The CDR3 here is CASSQDRVYEQYF. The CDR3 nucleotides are TGTGCCAGCAGCCAAGACAGGGTTTACGAGCAGTACTTC.

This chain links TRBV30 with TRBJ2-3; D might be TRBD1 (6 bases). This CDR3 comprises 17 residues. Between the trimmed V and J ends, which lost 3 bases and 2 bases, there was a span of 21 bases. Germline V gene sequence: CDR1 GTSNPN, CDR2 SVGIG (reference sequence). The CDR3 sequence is CAWSDQGGGFFTDTQYF. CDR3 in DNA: TGTGCCTGGAGCGATCAAGGGGGTGGCTTCTTCACAGATACGCAGTATTTT.

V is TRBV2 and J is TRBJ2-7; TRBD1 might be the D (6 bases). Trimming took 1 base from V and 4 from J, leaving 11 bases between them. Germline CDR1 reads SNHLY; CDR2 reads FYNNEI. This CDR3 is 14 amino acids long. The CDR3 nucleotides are TGTGCCAGCAGTGAAGAATGGCAGGGGTACGAGCAGTACTTC. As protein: CASSEEWQGYEQYF.

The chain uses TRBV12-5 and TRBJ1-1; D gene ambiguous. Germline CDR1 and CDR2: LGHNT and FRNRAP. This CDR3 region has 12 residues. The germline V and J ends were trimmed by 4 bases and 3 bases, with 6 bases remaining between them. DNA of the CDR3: TGTGCTAGTGGTTGGCAGGACACTGAAGCTTTCTTT. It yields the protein CASGWQDTEAFF.

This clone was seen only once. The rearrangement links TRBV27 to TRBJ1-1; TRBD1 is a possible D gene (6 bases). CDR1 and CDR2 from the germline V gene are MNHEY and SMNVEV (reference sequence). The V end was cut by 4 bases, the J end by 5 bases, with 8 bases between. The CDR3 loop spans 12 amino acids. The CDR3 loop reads CASSSRGTEAFF. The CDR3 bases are TGTGCCAGCAGTTCCAGGGGAACTGAAGCTTTCTTT.

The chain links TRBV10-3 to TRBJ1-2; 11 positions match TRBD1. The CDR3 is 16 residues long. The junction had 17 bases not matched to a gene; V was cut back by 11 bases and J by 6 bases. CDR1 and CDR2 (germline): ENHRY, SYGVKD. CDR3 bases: TGTGCCCTCAACCCCGGGACAGGGGGAATAGGGGATGGCTACACCTTC. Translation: CALNPGTGGIGDGYTF.

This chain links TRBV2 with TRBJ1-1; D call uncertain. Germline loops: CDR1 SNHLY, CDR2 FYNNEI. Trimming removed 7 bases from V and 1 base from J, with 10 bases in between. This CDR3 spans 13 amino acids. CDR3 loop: CASKAQPNTEAFF. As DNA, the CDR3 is TGTGCCAGCAAGGCCCAGCCGAACACTGAAGCTTTCTTT.